The 22 T cell receptor beta chains reported below all come from one sample, sequenced in a study of shared clonotypes between healthy human individuals. The method was immunoSEQ multiplex PCR; TCRdb's version includes in-frame clones alone and lacks a portion of them. The table has nearly 2 million clones, approximately 94% seen once. Naive CD8 cells, CD45RO-negative and positively selected for CCR7, excluded terminally differentiated effector memory CD45RA+ cells. The sample was naive CD8+ T cells sorted from blood. The receptors shown here come from a man aged 18 to 29 in good health.

This chain uses TRBV6-5 with TRBJ2-1, with 10 nucleotides matching TRBD2. J gave up 4 bases and V 4 bases, and 4 bases lay outside the gene matches. Looked up from germline, CDR1 is MNHEY and CDR2 is SVGAGI. There are 15 residues in the CDR3. CDR3 DNA: TGTGCCAGCAGTTTGGCTAGCGGGGGTTACAATGAGCAGTTCTTC. Translating it yields CASSLASGGYNEQFF.

The chain links TRBV4-3 to TRBJ2-7, with 7 bases that match TRBD1. The trim removed 4 bases at V and 6 bases at J, leaving 18 bases unmatched. Germline assignment: CDR1 LGHNA and CDR2 YSLEER. CDR3 length: 17 amino acids. CDR3 amino acids: CASSPGTESFHPSEQYF. The CDR3 bases are TGCGCCAGCAGCCCCGGGACAGAGTCCTTTCATCCTAGCGAGCAGTACTTC.

This clone was picked up one time. CDR3 region: CASSEAGNNSPLHF. DNA of the CDR3: TGTGCCAGCAGTGAAGCAGGGAATAATTCACCCCTCCACTTT. The V and J genes are TRBV2 and TRBJ1-6; D uncertain. Germline CDR1 is SNHLY and CDR2 is FYNNEI. The V gene lost 0 bases and the J gene lost 5 bases, with 5 bases spanning the gap. This CDR3 has 14 amino acids.

The V call is TRBV9, the J call TRBJ1-1, with D possibly TRBD1 on 5 matching bases. The CDR3 runs 16 residues. Trimming left V 0 bases short and J 3 bases short, with 15 bases between. The V gene's germline CDR1 is SGDLS and CDR2 YYNGEE. The CDR3 here is CASSVGVGLVDTEAFF. CDR3 DNA: TGTGCCAGCAGCGTAGGTGTGGGGCTGGTGGACACTGAAGCTTTCTTT.

This chain connects TRBV4-1 to TRBJ1-2, with TRBD1 matching 9 bases. The germline gives CDR1 MGHRA, CDR2 YSYEKL. V dropped 4 bases and J dropped 2; count of bases not matched to a gene: 5. CDR3 length: 15 amino acids. In nucleotides, the CDR3 is TGCGCCAGCAGCCGATCCGGGACAGGGAACTATGGCTACACCTTC. It encodes CASSRSGTGNYGYTF.

Remarks on this clone: Within the sample, other DNA sequences also encode this same CDR3. CDR3 coding DNA: TGTGCCAGCAGTTTGTACAGGAACACTGAAGCTTTCTTT. Translation: CASSLYRNTEAFF. This sequence joins TRBV28 and TRBJ1-1; no clear D. Trimming removed 3 bases from V and 1 base from J, with 6 bases in between. The CDR3 is 13 residues long. CDR1 and CDR2 from the germline V gene are MDHEN and SYDVKM. The variable domain in full, with the rest retrieved from reference TRBV28 and TRBJ1-1, is DVKVTQSSRYLVKRTGEKVFLECVQDMDHENMFWYRQDPGLGLRLIYFSYDVKMKEKGDIPEGYSVSREKKERFSLILESASTNQTSMYLCASSLYRNTEAFFGQGTRLTVV.

The CDR3 DNA is TGCGCCAGCAGCCCTCAAGGGATAAATCTCTACGAGCAGTACTTC. It translates to CASSPQGINLYEQYF. This chain connects TRBV4-1 to TRBJ2-7; D is unclear. The CDR3 has 15 amino acids. In germline, CDR1 is MGHRA, CDR2 YSYEKL. Trimming removed 4 bases from V and 3 bases from J, with 16 bases in between.

This clone occurred once. The V call is TRBV7-2, the J call TRBJ2-3; D is possibly TRBD1 or TRBD2 (5 bases each). Trimming left V 6 bases short and J 2 bases short, with 15 bases between. This CDR3 comprises 15 residues. The germline gives CDR1 SGHTA, CDR2 FQGNSA. The CDR3 loop reads CASSTGTTDTDTQYF. The CDR3 DNA sequence: TGTGCCAGCAGTACCGGGACCACCGACACAGATACGCAGTATTTT.

This clone was recorded once. At the DNA level, this CDR3 is encoded by other sequences in the same sample as well. The gene calls are TRBV5-1 and TRBJ1-2, with a weak D call TRBD1 (5 bases). The CDR3 covers 14 residues. Germline lookup yields CDR1 SGHRS and CDR2 YFSETQ. Trimming removed 0 bases from V and 3 bases from J, with 9 bases in between. CDR3 in DNA: TGCGCCAGCAGCTTGGCCCCGGGGGACTATGGCTACACCTTC. Residues: CASSLAPGDYGYTF.

V usage is TRBV5-8 and J usage is TRBJ2-1; D uncertain. This CDR3 is built from 14 residues. Germline values: CDR1 SGHTS, CDR2 YDEGEE. V was shortened by 0 bases and J by 6 bases, with 10 bases between the two germline ends. The CDR3 sequence is CASSLVQASNEQFF. The CDR3 bases are TGTGCCAGCAGCTTGGTTCAAGCTTCCAATGAGCAGTTCTTC.

This chain uses TRBV27 with TRBJ2-1; 8 nucleotides align to TRBD2. V shed 6 bases and J 2 bases; nucleotides not matched to a gene: 12. The CDR3 spans 17 residues. Germline CDR1 is MNHEY and CDR2 is SMNVEV (reference sequence). CDR3 DNA: TGTGCCAGCAGGGAATTTAGCGGGGCGCCAACCTACAATGAGCAGTTCTTC. The encoded protein is CASREFSGAPTYNEQFF.

The V gene is TRBV9, the J gene TRBJ2-2; D call uncertain. CDR3 length: 15 amino acids. Germline CDR1 SGDLS, CDR2 YYNGEE. Trimming stripped 0 bases from V and 1 base from J, with 7 bases between. CDR3 sequence (DNA): TGTGCCAGCAGCGTAGAGTTAGAGAACACCGGGGAGCTGTTTTTT. Protein sequence: CASSVELENTGELFF.

V usage is TRBV7-2 and J usage is TRBJ1-6; D unresolved. CDR3 size: 14 residues. Germline V gives CDR1 SGHTA, CDR2 FQGNSA. The V gene lost 5 bases and the J gene lost 5 bases, with 10 bases spanning the gap. In DNA form, the CDR3 reads TGTGCCAGCAGCCCCGGACGGAATAATTCACCCCTCCACTTT. Its translation: CASSPGRNNSPLHF.

The V call is TRBV21-1, the J call TRBJ1-4. TRBV21-1 is described as a pseudogene. The CDR3 is made up of 11 amino acids. CDR3 nucleotides: TGTGCCAGCAGCAAGAGCGAAAAACTGTTTTTT. Protein product: CASSKSEKLFF.

V gene TRBV6-1 combines with J gene TRBJ2-7; 8 positions match TRBD1. Germline V gives CDR1 MNHNS, CDR2 SASEGT. The CDR3 covers 15 residues. V lost 6 bases and J lost 3; bases outside the gene matches: 10. CDR3 coding DNA: TGTGCCAGCAGGGTGAGGGACAGGTCTAGCTACGAGCAGTACTTC. This encodes CASRVRDRSSYEQYF.

The chain carries TRBV15 and TRBJ2-5; tentatively, D is TRBD2 (5 bases). The CDR3 is made up of 16 amino acids. Trimming removed 0 bases from V and 4 bases from J, with 15 bases in between. Per the germline V gene, CDR1 is LNHNV and CDR2 is YYDKDF (reference sequence). The CDR3 region has the DNA TGTGCCACCAGCAGAGATAGGTGGGAGCTGGGAGAGACCCAGTACTTC. It specifies CATSRDRWELGETQYF.

This clone occurred once. The V gene is TRBV10-1, the J gene TRBJ2-3, with D maybe TRBD2 (6 bases). Per germline, CDR1 WNHNN and CDR2 SYGVQD (reference sequence). The CDR3 sequence is 13 residues long. The germline V and J ends were trimmed by 4 bases and 2 bases, with 7 bases remaining between them. CDR3 sequence (DNA): TGCGCCAGCAGTGGGGACTCCACAGATACGCAGTATTTT. Its translation is CASSGDSTDTQYF.

V is TRBV5-6 and J is TRBJ1-6, with a possible D match to TRBD1 (5 bases). The germline V gene encodes CDR1 SGHDT and CDR2 YYEEEE. This CDR3 has 13 amino acids. Trimming took off 3 bases at V and 10 bases at J, with 11 bases between the two ends. This CDR3 reads CASSSGGDSPLHF. In DNA, the CDR3 is TGTGCCAGCAGCTCTGGGGGGGACTCACCCCTCCACTTT.

J is TRBJ2-5 and V is TRBV12-5; 10 nucleotides line up with TRBD2. The germline CDR1 and CDR2 sequences are LGHNT and FRNRAP. The ends lost 6 bases at V and 2 bases at J; junction bases unmatched: 6. The CDR3 is made up of 15 amino acids. CDR3 loop: CASGTQAGGQETQYF. Written as DNA, the CDR3 is TGTGCTAGTGGGACCCAAGCGGGGGGGCAAGAGACCCAGTACTTC.

V gene TRBV7-6 combines with J gene TRBJ2-1; D is ambiguous. This CDR3 contains 14 residues. Germline lookup yields CDR1 SGHVS and CDR2 FNYEAQ. V was shortened by 4 bases and J by 4 bases, with 11 bases between the two germline ends. The CDR3 loop is CASSSYDSYNEQFF. For the CDR3, the DNA is TGTGCCAGCAGCTCCTATGACTCGTACAATGAGCAGTTCTTC.

As to this clone: The identical CDR3 is also encoded by other nucleotide sequences in the sample. The chain links TRBV9 to TRBJ2-5; D gene unclear. The germline V gene has CDR1 SGDLS and CDR2 YYNGEE. With 0 bases removed from V and 0 bases from J, the gap between germline ends came to 6 bases. This CDR3 is built from 14 residues. The CDR3 here is CASSVEGYQETQYF. The CDR3 DNA is TGTGCCAGCAGCGTAGAGGGTTACCAAGAGACCCAGTACTTC.

This clone was seen once. The chain employs TRBV7-8 and TRBJ2-7; 13 bases align to TRBD2. V was clipped by 2 bases and J by 3 bases; unmatched bases: 1. The CDR3 runs to 15 residues. CDR1 and CDR2 (germline): SGHVS, FQNEAQ. CDR3 nucleotide sequence: TGTGCCAGCAGCTTACGACTAGCGGGGGGCTACGAGCAGTACTTC. Its protein product is CASSLRLAGGYEQYF.